This is a list of T cell receptor beta chains from one sample in a study of blood T cell repertoires in COVID-19. Data came from immunoSEQ multiplex PCR; TCRdb stores just in-frame clones and leaves some out. Altogether 200,000 to 250,000 clones are present, 80% to 85% being singletons, with the ten largest covering 5% to 6.5%. Specimen: peripheral blood. The origin of the receptors is an older woman who had recovered from COVID-19. The CDR3 runs from the conserved cysteine through the conserved F or W. A D gene is named only where the DNA matches it firmly. Clone size appears in some rows only: once, few, many, or a class for an expanded clone.

size: .; V: TRBV6-2/TRBV6-3; J: TRBJ2-3; D: TRBD2; CDR3: CASSPPYGTSGTDTQYF; DNA: TGTGCCAGCAGTCCCCCTTACGGGACTAGCGGCACAGATACGCAGTATTTT
size: few; V: TRBV7-8; J: TRBJ1-5; D: .; CDR3: CASSLKSPIYRNQPQHF; DNA: TGTGCCAGCAGCTTAAAATCCCCTATATATCGCAATCAGCCCCAGCATTTT
size: once; V: TRBV7-9; J: TRBJ2-7; D: .; CDR3: CASSLAAGREQYF; DNA: TGTGCCAGCAGCTTAGCTGCAGGGCGCGAGCAGTACTTC
size: once; V: TRBV30; J: TRBJ2-7; D: TRBD1; CDR3: CAWSKGQGVSHEQYF; DNA: TGTGCCTGGAGCAAGGGACAGGGGGTGTCCCACGAGCAGTACTTC
size: .; V: TRBV5-6; J: TRBJ1-2; D: TRBD1; CDR3: CASSPTKTGGTNYGYTF; DNA: TGTGCCAGCAGCCCAACCAAGACAGGGGGGACTAACTATGGCTACACCTTC
size: few; V: TRBV2; J: TRBJ2-3; D: .; CDR3: CASSPEATSTDTQYF; DNA: TGTGCCAGCAGTCCTGAAGCGACTAGCACAGATACGCAGTATTTT
size: few; V: TRBV3-1/TRBV3-2; J: TRBJ1-3; D: .; CDR3: CASSQEGRPGNTIYF; DNA: TGTGCCAGCAGCCAAGAGGGCAGACCTGGAAACACCATATATTTT
size: .; V: TRBV5-4; J: TRBJ1-1; D: .; CDR3: CASSLDLESPEAFF; DNA: TGTGCCAGCAGCTTGGATCTTGAAAGCCCTGAAGCTTTCTTT
size: .; V: TRBV7-9; J: TRBJ1-6; D: .; CDR3: CASSLAGSLGSPLHF; DNA: TGTGCCAGCAGCTTAGCTGGGAGCCTCGGTTCACCCCTCCACTTT
size: .; V: TRBV11-3; J: TRBJ2-1; D: TRBD2; CDR3: CASSLSSGGANEQFF; DNA: TGTGCCAGCAGCTTATCTAGCGGGGGGGCGAATGAGCAGTTCTTC
size: .; V: TRBV7-3; J: TRBJ2-1; D: .; CDR3: CASRYGGYNEQFF; DNA: TGTGCCAGCAGGTACGGGGGATACAATGAGCAGTTCTTC
size: .; V: TRBV20-1; J: TRBJ2-1; D: .; CDR3: CSARSMGEQFF; DNA: TGCAGTGCTAGAAGTATGGGCGAGCAGTTCTTC
size: .; V: TRBV14; J: TRBJ2-1; D: TRBD2; CDR3: CASSPWTSGGDEQFF; DNA: TGTGCCAGCAGCCCATGGACTAGCGGGGGCGATGAGCAGTTCTTC
size: .; V: TRBV7-9; J: TRBJ1-4; D: .; CDR3: CASSLQVTNEKLFF; DNA: TGTGCCAGCAGCTTACAGGTTACTAATGAAAAACTGTTTTTT
size: .; V: TRBV5-5; J: TRBJ1-6; D: .; CDR3: CASSLVTGNNSPLHF; DNA: TGTGCCAGCAGCTTGGTCACAGGGAATAATTCACCCCTCCACTTT
size: .; V: TRBV5-4; J: TRBJ2-2; D: .; CDR3: CASSKAQGNTGELFF; DNA: TGTGCCAGCAGCAAGGCTCAGGGGAACACCGGGGAGCTGTTTTTT
size: .; V: TRBV18; J: TRBJ2-7; D: TRBD2; CDR3: CASSPLAGGVWEQYF; DNA: TGTGCCAGCTCACCTTTGGCGGGAGGAGTTTGGGAGCAGTACTTC
size: .; V: TRBV11-1; J: TRBJ1-1; D: .; CDR3: CASSPRAAQNTEAFF; DNA: TGTGCCAGCAGCCCCCGCGCGGCCCAGAACACTGAAGCTTTCTTT
size: .; V: TRBV2; J: TRBJ2-3; D: TRBD2; CDR3: CASSGTSGGGDTQYF; DNA: TGTGCCAGCAGCGGGACTAGCGGGGGGGGAGATACGCAGTATTTT
size: once; V: TRBV5-4; J: TRBJ1-1; D: TRBD1; CDR3: CASSRTGGNTEAFF; DNA: TGTGCCAGCAGCCGTACAGGGGGCAACACTGAAGCTTTCTTT
size: .; V: TRBV7-2; J: TRBJ2-5; D: TRBD1; CDR3: CASSFNRGQETQYF; DNA: TGTGCCAGCAGCTTCAACAGGGGGCAAGAGACCCAGTACTTC
size: .; V: TRBV3-1/TRBV3-2; J: TRBJ1-4; D: .; CDR3: CASSQVTPATNEKLFF; DNA: TGTGCCAGCAGCCAAGTCACACCCGCAACTAATGAAAAACTGTTTTTT
size: .; V: TRBV30; J: TRBJ1-1; D: .; CDR3: CAWSGNFEAFF; DNA: TGTGCCTGGAGTGGTAATTTCGAGGCTTTCTTT
size: .; V: TRBV27; J: TRBJ2-5; D: .; CDR3: CASSYSQGAGTETQYF; DNA: TGTGCCAGCAGTTATTCCCAGGGCGCGGGGACGGAGACCCAGTACTTC
size: .; V: TRBV7-3; J: TRBJ2-3; D: TRBD2; CDR3: CASSERGGADTQYF; DNA: TGTGCCAGCAGCGAACGGGGGGGGGCAGATACGCAGTATTTT
size: .; V: TRBV24-1; J: TRBJ2-1; D: TRBD1; CDR3: CATSDPTGGGNEQFF; DNA: TGTGCCACCAGTGATCCTACAGGGGGCGGGAATGAGCAGTTCTTC
size: .; V: TRBV6-5; J: TRBJ2-2; D: .; CDR3: CASSYSVVGTGELFF; DNA: TGTGCCAGCAGTTACTCGGTTGTCGGCACCGGGGAGCTGTTTTTT
size: .; V: TRBV11-2; J: TRBJ2-2; D: .; CDR3: CASSLGRTRTGELFF; DNA: TGTGCCAGCAGCTTAGGTCGGACTCGCACCGGGGAGCTGTTTTTT
size: .; V: TRBV6-4; J: TRBJ1-5; D: TRBD1; CDR3: CASISPGTDNQPQHF; DNA: TGTGCCAGCATCTCACCCGGGACAGACAATCAGCCCCAGCATTTT
size: .; V: TRBV5-5; J: TRBJ1-3; D: .; CDR3: CASSFLQAPGNTIYF; DNA: TGTGCCAGCAGCTTTTTACAGGCCCCTGGAAACACCATATATTTT
size: medium-sized; V: TRBV10-2; J: TRBJ2-7; D: TRBD1; CDR3: CASSPPGDRPPEQYF; DNA: TGCGCCAGCAGTCCCCCCGGGGACAGGCCTCCGGAGCAGTACTTC
size: .; V: TRBV10-3; J: TRBJ2-2; D: TRBD2; CDR3: CAISVLAGTGELFF; DNA: TGTGCCATCAGTGTACTAGCGGGGACCGGGGAGCTGTTTTTT
size: .; V: TRBV27; J: TRBJ2-7; D: .; CDR3: CATVGQGGYEQYF; DNA: TGTGCCACCGTAGGACAGGGAGGGTACGAGCAGTACTTC
size: .; V: TRBV30; J: TRBJ2-1; D: .; CDR3: CAWSVSGVYNEQFF; DNA: TGTGCCTGGAGTGTTAGCGGAGTATACAATGAGCAGTTCTTC
size: .; V: TRBV10-2; J: TRBJ2-3; D: TRBD2; CDR3: CASSESGASGGSPQYF; DNA: TGCGCCAGCAGTGAGTCGGGGGCTAGCGGGGGGTCTCCGCAGTATTTT
size: once; V: TRBV24-1; J: TRBJ2-1; D: TRBD2; CDR3: CATRSGGGNMGEQFF; DNA: TGTGCCACCAGGTCTGGGGGGGGAAATATGGGTGAGCAGTTCTTC
size: .; V: TRBV9; J: TRBJ2-2; D: TRBD2; CDR3: CASSVVTSGGAETGELFF; DNA: TGTGCCAGCAGCGTAGTAACTAGCGGGGGGGCTGAAACCGGGGAGCTGTTTTTT
size: .; V: TRBV4-1; J: TRBJ2-3; D: .; CDR3: CASRAIGGATDTQYF; DNA: TGCGCCAGCCGAGCTATAGGGGGGGCCACAGATACGCAGTATTTT
size: .; V: TRBV2; J: TRBJ2-7; D: TRBD2; CDR3: CASRELAGEYEQYF; DNA: TGTGCCAGCAGGGAACTAGCGGGGGAATACGAGCAGTACTTC
size: few; V: TRBV2; J: TRBJ1-2; D: .; CDR3: CASSKDGDGYTF; DNA: TGTGCCAGCAGTAAAGACGGTGATGGCTACACCTTC
size: .; V: TRBV7-3; J: TRBJ2-7; D: .; CDR3: CASSPMASSYEQYF; DNA: TGTGCCAGCAGTCCCATGGCCAGCTCCTACGAGCAGTACTTC
size: .; V: TRBV9; J: TRBJ1-1; D: .; CDR3: CASSVDINTEAFF; DNA: TGTGCCAGCAGCGTAGACATAAACACTGAAGCTTTCTTT
size: .; V: TRBV7-9; J: TRBJ2-3; D: TRBD2; CDR3: CASSLDLAGGTDTQYF; DNA: TGTGCCAGCAGCTTAGATCTAGCGGGGGGCACAGATACGCAGTATTTT
size: .; V: TRBV5-6; J: TRBJ1-4; D: TRBD1; CDR3: CASSLDGFGQENEKLFF; DNA: TGTGCCAGCAGCTTGGATGGGTTTGGACAGGAAAATGAAAAACTGTTTTTT
size: .; V: TRBV6-2/TRBV6-3; J: TRBJ1-6; D: .; CDR3: CASSYYIGLKSSYNSPLHF; DNA: TGTGCCAGCAGTTACTATATAGGACTCAAGAGCTCCTATAATTCACCCCTCCACTTT
size: .; V: TRBV3-1/TRBV3-2; J: TRBJ1-1; D: TRBD1; CDR3: CASSHRQGGTEAFF; DNA: TGTGCCAGCAGCCACAGACAGGGGGGGACTGAAGCTTTCTTT